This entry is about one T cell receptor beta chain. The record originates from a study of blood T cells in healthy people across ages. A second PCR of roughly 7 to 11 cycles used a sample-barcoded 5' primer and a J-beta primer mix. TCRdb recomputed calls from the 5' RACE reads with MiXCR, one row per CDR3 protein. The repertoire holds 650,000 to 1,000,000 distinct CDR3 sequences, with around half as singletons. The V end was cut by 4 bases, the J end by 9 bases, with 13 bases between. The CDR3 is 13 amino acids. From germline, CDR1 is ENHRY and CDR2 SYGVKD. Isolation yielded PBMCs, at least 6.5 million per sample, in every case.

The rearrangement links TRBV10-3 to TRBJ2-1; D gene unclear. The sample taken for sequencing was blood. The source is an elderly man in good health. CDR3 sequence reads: CAISVGLGVEQFF. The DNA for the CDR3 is TGTGCCATCAGTGTAGGGCTAGGTGTTGAGCAGTTCTTC.